This T cell receptor (beta chain) was recorded in a study of breast tumors, draining lymph nodes, adjacent tissues. MiXCR was run by TCRdb on the multiplex PCR reads, yielding one entry per CDR3 protein. Among some 140,000 distinct CDR3 sequences, about 20% were seen once, and the ten largest hold 2.2%. There are many counts of this clonotype. Its target is not known. Germline CDR1 WSHSY, CDR2 SAAADI. V lost 6 bases to trimming and J lost 3 bases, with 11 bases between them. The CDR3 covers 14 residues. Study results and limitations: Luminal-like breast cancer showed significantly higher tumor–nontumor repertoire similarity than basal-like.

Samples came from axillary lymph nodes draining the breast cancer. The source material was axillary lymph node tissue. This receptor was identified in a female donor with breast cancer. Some clones in this sample may be carry-over from other donors' samples. This chain joins TRBV10-2 and TRBJ1-4; possible D gene TRBD1, 5 bases. In nucleotides, the CDR3 is TGCGCCAGCAGCTGGGGGGGTTCTAATGAAAAACTGTTTTTT. Its protein is CASSWGGSNEKLFF.